These T cell receptor beta chains were read from a single sample in a study of T-cell memory formation after mild COVID-19. From the 5' RACE reads, TCRdb called clonotypes with MiXCR, one entry per CDR3 protein. Of hundreds of thousands of distinct CDR3 sequences in the sample, approximately 25% were seen once. The sample comprised PBMCs or a T cell subset sorted from them (not recorded which). Every receptor here comes from an adult woman who had mild COVID-19 (a few samples of this study predate the infection). Cell type and time point are not known. The CDR3 runs from the conserved cysteine through the conserved F or W. D genes are given only for firm matches. Only some rows state a clone size, as once, few, many or a class for expanded clones.

clone_size,v_call,j_call,d_call,cdr3_nt,cdr3_aa
few,TRBV12-3/TRBV12-4,TRBJ2-2,NA,TGTGCCAGCAGCTCCTGGAACACCGGGGAGCTGTTTTTT,CASSSWNTGELFF
NA,TRBV12-3/TRBV12-4,TRBJ1-1,TRBD1,TGTGCCAGCAGTTTGGACAGGGCGGGAACTGAAGCTTTCTTT,CASSLDRAGTEAFF
NA,TRBV5-1,TRBJ1-6,TRBD1,TGCGCCAGCAGCTTAGAGGGGGCTAGTTCACCCCTCCACTTT,CASSLEGASSPLHF
few,TRBV4-1,TRBJ2-3,NA,TGCGCCAGCAGCCAAACCGCTAGCACAGATACGCAGTATTTT,CASSQTASTDTQYF
many,TRBV4-1,TRBJ1-1,NA,TGCGCCAGCAGCCAAGAGGGGGTAATGAAGACTGAAGCTTTCTTT,CASSQEGVMKTEAFF
NA,TRBV19,TRBJ2-1,NA,TGTGCCAGTACTGGGAGAACCTACAATGAGCAGTTCTTC,CASTGRTYNEQFF
NA,TRBV10-3,TRBJ2-5,NA,TGTGCCATCAGTGATCAAGGGCGGGAGACCCAGTACTTC,CAISDQGRETQYF
NA,TRBV7-2,TRBJ2-3,NA,TGTGCCAGCAGCTTAGGACATGCCGTCCGAGGTTCAGATACGCAGTATTTT,CASSLGHAVRGSDTQYF
few,TRBV30,TRBJ2-1,TRBD2,TGTGCCTGGGGTGGACTAGGGTACGAGCAGTTCTTC,CAWGGLGYEQFF
NA,TRBV20-1,TRBJ2-7,TRBD1,TGCAGTGCTAGAGACTGGACAGGTTCCGAGCAGTACTTC,CSARDWTGSEQYF
NA,TRBV12-3/TRBV12-4,TRBJ1-3,TRBD1,TGTGCCAGCAGTAGGGACAGGGGGCACGGAAACACCATATATTTT,CASSRDRGHGNTIYF
NA,TRBV28,TRBJ1-2,NA,TGTGCCAGCACCCCCACAGGGTTAGACTATGGCTACACCTTC,CASTPTGLDYGYTF
few,TRBV5-1,TRBJ2-2,NA,TGCGCCAGCAGAGCTGGGGCGGCGGGAAGCACCGGGGAGCTGTTTTTT,CASRAGAAGSTGELFF
NA,TRBV4-2,TRBJ2-3,NA,TGTGCCAGCAGCCAAGGAGGCTTTCCCCACACAGATACGCAGTATTTT,CASSQGGFPHTDTQYF
NA,TRBV29-1,TRBJ2-5,TRBD1,TGCAGCGTTGGGGTGACGGGACAGCGACAAGAGACCCAGTACTTC,CSVGVTGQRQETQYF
few,TRBV25-1,TRBJ2-1,NA,TGTGCCAGCAGTGAATGGTCGCCTGACGGGGAGCAGTTCTTC,CASSEWSPDGEQFF
once,TRBV7-2,TRBJ1-2,TRBD1,TGTGCCAGCAGCAGACGACAGGGGGCAACTGTTGGCTACACCTTC,CASSRRQGATVGYTF
NA,TRBV2,TRBJ2-7,TRBD2,TGTGCCAGCAGTGAATTGGGCCTAGCGGGGACCTCCTACGAGCAGTACTTC,CASSELGLAGTSYEQYF
NA,TRBV20-1,TRBJ2-1,TRBD1,TGCAGTGCTAGAGCCAGGACAGGGGTTTTTTACAATGAGCAGTTCTTC,CSARARTGVFYNEQFF
few,TRBV15,TRBJ2-3,NA,TGTGCCACCAGCGTAGGAGTCAGCACAGATACGCAGTATTTT,CATSVGVSTDTQYF
NA,TRBV14,TRBJ1-2,NA,TGTGCCAGCAGCCTGGACCATTCTTCCGACTATGGCTACACCTTC,CASSLDHSSDYGYTF
many,TRBV25-1,TRBJ2-1,TRBD2,TGTGCCAGCAGTGTTTCCCGAACTAGCGGGGCTAACAATGAGCAGTTCTTC,CASSVSRTSGANNEQFF
once,TRBV5-1,TRBJ1-4,NA,TGCGCCAGCAGTTCAAGGGGTGGTGAAAAACTGTTTTTT,CASSSRGGEKLFF
NA,TRBV11-3,TRBJ1-1,NA,TGTGCCAGCAGCTATGCGGGGGTAATAGAAGCTTTCTTT,CASSYAGVIEAFF
NA,TRBV27,TRBJ2-1,TRBD2,TGTGCCAGCAGTTCGCTTGCTAGCGGGAGAAGGAATGAGCAGTTCTTC,CASSSLASGRRNEQFF
few,TRBV20-1,TRBJ2-6,NA,TGCAGTGCTAGAGATCTGAGTATCTCTGGGGCCAACGTCCTGACTTTC,CSARDLSISGANVLTF
many,TRBV5-1,TRBJ2-2,NA,TGCGCCAGCAGCGGGGAGAACACCGGGGAGCTGTTTTTT,CASSGENTGELFF
few,TRBV12-3/TRBV12-4,TRBJ2-7,NA,TGTGCCAGCAGTTTTCGCGGGGGCTCAACCTACGAGCAGTACTTC,CASSFRGGSTYEQYF
few,TRBV10-3,TRBJ1-3,NA,TGTGCCATCAGTGAGTCGCCAGGACGGCGCTCTGGAAACACCATATATTTT,CAISESPGRRSGNTIYF
few,TRBV5-1,TRBJ2-7,NA,TGCGCCAGCACCTCCCAGGGATCATCCTACGAGCAGTACTTC,CASTSQGSSYEQYF
few,TRBV24-1,TRBJ2-7,NA,TGTGCCACCAGTGTGTCAGGCCGGGAATACGAGCAGTACTTC,CATSVSGREYEQYF
NA,TRBV6-6,TRBJ1-5,NA,TGTGCCAGCACCGCAGATTTCAATCAGCCCCAGCATTTT,CASTADFNQPQHF
NA,TRBV7-9,TRBJ2-7,TRBD1,TGTGCCAGCAGCTGGGCGACAGGGTACTCCTACGAGCAGTACTTC,CASSWATGYSYEQYF
NA,TRBV6-5,TRBJ1-1,NA,TGTGCCAGCAGCAACCACCTCGTTACTGAAGCTTTCTTT,CASSNHLVTEAFF
few,TRBV12-3/TRBV12-4,TRBJ1-2,NA,TGTGCCAGCAGTCAATTTAGTTCTTATGGCTACACCTTC,CASSQFSSYGYTF
NA,TRBV27,TRBJ1-2,TRBD1,TGTGCCAGCAGTTTATCCTGGGACAGGGTTAATGGCTACACCTTC,CASSLSWDRVNGYTF
NA,TRBV18,TRBJ2-7,NA,TGTGCCAGCTCATTACCGGATAGTTCGATTTTCGACGAGCAGTACTTC,CASSLPDSSIFDEQYF
few,TRBV7-9,TRBJ1-2,TRBD1,TGTGCCAGCAGCGGGGACAGCCCCTCCTCGAACTATGGCTACACCTTC,CASSGDSPSSNYGYTF
NA,TRBV6-5,TRBJ2-7,NA,TGTGCCAGCAGTTCCTCCACTAGCTACGAGCAGTACTTC,CASSSSTSYEQYF
NA,TRBV6-5,TRBJ2-4,TRBD2,TGTGCCAGCAGTTACTCGCTAGCGGGAGGATTCGAAAACATTCAGTACTTC,CASSYSLAGGFENIQYF
many,TRBV29-1,TRBJ2-7,TRBD1,TGCAGCGTTGTGTGGGGGAGACAGGGTCTTCCCTACGAGCAGTACTTC,CSVVWGRQGLPYEQYF
NA,TRBV20-1,TRBJ2-3,TRBD1,TGCAGGGCCAGATCAGGGGGCGAGGGCACAGATACGCAGTATTTT,CRARSGGEGTDTQYF
few,TRBV4-1,TRBJ2-2,NA,TGCGCCAGCAGCCAAGCCCCACGGGGGTGGCTGTTTTTT,CASSQAPRGWLFF
NA,TRBV15,TRBJ1-1,NA,TGTGCCACCAGCAGAGAGGGACGGGTGAACACTGAAGCTTTCTTT,CATSREGRVNTEAFF
NA,TRBV15,TRBJ2-5,NA,TGTGCCACCAGCAGTGCGCTTTCTCTAAGGGAGACCCAGTACTTC,CATSSALSLRETQYF
few,TRBV11-2,TRBJ1-2,NA,TGTGCCAGCAGCCCCTCGAACGGGGTCTATGGCTACACCTTC,CASSPSNGVYGYTF
few,TRBV6-5,TRBJ2-3,TRBD2,TGTGCCAGCAGTTCCAATCGCGGCGGGGGGGGTTTCACAGATACGCAGTATTTT,CASSSNRGGGGFTDTQYF
few,TRBV11-2,TRBJ2-3,TRBD2,TGTGCCAGCAGGGGACTAGGGAAAGATACGCAGTATTTT,CASRGLGKDTQYF
NA,TRBV11-3,TRBJ2-2,TRBD2,TGTGCCAGCAGCTTGGGACTAGCGGGTACATCCGGGGAGCTGTTTTTT,CASSLGLAGTSGELFF
few,TRBV7-9,TRBJ2-1,TRBD2,TGTGCCAGCAGCTCGACTAGCGGGACAGACAATGAGCAGTTCTTC,CASSSTSGTDNEQFF
NA,TRBV12-3/TRBV12-4,TRBJ2-3,TRBD1,TGTGCCAGCAGTTTTAGGGGACAGGGAAAAAGCACAGATACGCAGTATTTT,CASSFRGQGKSTDTQYF
NA,TRBV7-7,TRBJ2-5,NA,TGTGCTAGCAGCTTCCTTAGCGGATCCCAAGAGACCCAGTACTTC,CASSFLSGSQETQYF
NA,TRBV27,TRBJ1-2,TRBD1,TGTGCCAGCAGGAACAGGGGGCTTGACTATGGCTACACCTTC,CASRNRGLDYGYTF
few,TRBV21-1,TRBJ1-3,NA,TGTGCCAGCAGCAAGGGTATGAAGCAGGGTCCGCGAAACACCATATATTTT,CASSKGMKQGPRNTIYF
few,TRBV29-1,TRBJ2-7,TRBD1,TGCAGCGTTCAGGGCCGGGACAGGTCCTACGAGCAGTACTTC,CSVQGRDRSYEQYF